This TCR beta chain was retrieved from a study of read filtering for tumor transcriptome and immune sequencing. Molecular barcoded adaptors covering alpha/delta and beta/gamma chains were used on roughly 370 ng RNA. From the reads, TCRdb called clonotypes with MiXCR, one entry per CDR3 protein. The sample lists roughly 38,000 distinct CDR3 sequences, approximately 15% occurring once. Looked up from germline, CDR1 is SEHNR and CDR2 is FQNEAQ (reference sequence). CDR3 length: 15 residues. V was shortened by 5 bases and J by 0 bases, with 14 bases between the two germline ends. This clonotype came up many times.

The sequence was collected from a donor older than 35 with multiple myeloma. Sequencing was done on a sample of a population of CD138-negative cells sorted from bone marrow. V gene TRBV7-9 combines with J gene TRBJ2-7, with D possibly matching TRBD2 (6 bases). The CDR3 here is CASSPWASASYEQYF. The CDR3 DNA reads as TGTGCCAGCAGCCCTTGGGCTAGCGCCTCCTACGAGCAGTACTTC.